This TCR beta chain was observed in a study of T cell responses to AZD1222 COVID-19 vaccine. TCRdb keeps only in-frame clones here, not all; method: immunoSEQ multiplex PCR. Of about 130,000 clones in the sample, over 85% are singletons; the top ten hold under 2.5%. The source of this sequence is an adult in good health. This specimen consisted of peripheral blood, obtained on day 0 of AZD1222 vaccination.

The CDR3 DNA reads as TGTGCCAGCAGTGAATTCGCTTCTAACAGCTACGAGCAGTACTTC. Translation: CASSEFASNSYEQYF. This sequence joins TRBV2 and TRBJ2-7, with D uncertain. V was trimmed by 2 bases and J by 3 bases, leaving 14 bases between them. The CDR3 spans 15 residues. Germline CDR1 is SNHLY and CDR2 is FYNNEI.